These 28 T cell receptor beta chains were sequenced from one sample in a study of blood T cells in healthy people across ages. A J-beta primer mix and a sample-barcoded 5' primer were used in a second PCR of roughly 6 to 11 cycles. MiXCR was run by TCRdb on the 5' RACE reads, yielding one entry per CDR3 protein. The table includes about 1,600,000 distinct CDR3 sequences, 42% detected once. Sequenced: blood. The receptors derive from a young woman in good health.

This clonotype has a handful of counts. The V call is TRBV11-2, the J call TRBJ2-1, with D uncertain. Looked up from germline, CDR1 is SGHAT and CDR2 is FQNNGV. V gave up 1 base and J gave up 12 bases, with 7 bases separating them. This CDR3 is built from 11 residues. The CDR3 bases are TGTGCCAGCAGCTTAGGCCCCTGGCAGTTCTTC. Its translation: CASSLGPWQFF.

This clonotype was detected once. This rearrangement joins TRBV27 to TRBJ1-2; a possible D gene is TRBD1 (5 bases). Per germline, CDR1 MNHEY and CDR2 SMNVEV (reference sequence). This CDR3 has 17 amino acids. Trimming cost V 4 bases and J 4 bases, with 22 bases left between them. CDR3 sequence: CASSSYLTGTLAYGYTF. Written as DNA, the CDR3 is TGTGCCAGCAGTTCCTACCTTACCGGGACCTTGGCCTATGGCTACACCTTC.

This clonotype was picked up a small number of times. The chain has TRBV12-3 or TRBV12-4 and TRBJ2-1, with 11 positions matching TRBD2. V lost 6 bases and J lost 4; bases outside the gene matches: 8. The CDR3 runs 16 residues. The CDR3 nucleotides are TGTGCCAGCAGCAGCGGGACTAGCGGAGAATACAATGAGCAGTTCTTC. Protein sequence: CASSSGTSGEYNEQFF.

The CDR3 region has the DNA TGTGCCAGCAAACTTAGCGGGGGGCAATCCTCCTACGAGCAGTACTTC. It codes for CASKLSGGQSSYEQYF. The chain has TRBV6-6 and TRBJ2-7, with 10 positions matching TRBD2. The CDR3 has 16 residues. Germline values: CDR1 MNHNY, CDR2 SVGAGI (reference sequence). Trimming at V came to 7 bases and at J to 0 bases, leaving 9 bases not matched to a gene.

This chain joins TRBV20-1 and TRBJ2-1; tentative D call: TRBD2 (6 bases). V lost 5 bases, J lost 0 bases, and 23 bases lay in between. The CDR3 consists of 18 residues. Per the germline V gene, CDR1 is DFQATT and CDR2 is SNEGSKA (reference sequence). The CDR3 bases are TGCAGTGCTTCGTCGGGACTCCCACCCCCGAGCTCCTACAATGAGCAGTTCTTC. This codes for CSASSGLPPPSSYNEQFF.

The chain is built from TRBV27 and TRBJ1-5, with D maybe TRBD1 (5 bases). V lost 4 bases and J lost 7, with 17 bases in between. Germline V lookup: CDR1 MNHEY, CDR2 SMNVEV (reference sequence). The CDR3 contains 15 residues. This CDR3 is CASSSPGKVGQPQHF. The CDR3 nucleotides are TGTGCCAGCAGTTCCCCAGGGAAAGTAGGGCAGCCCCAGCATTTT.

The V call is TRBV14, the J call TRBJ1-2, with D perhaps matching TRBD1 (5 bases). Germline assignment: CDR1 SGHDN and CDR2 FVKESK. CDR3 size: 14 residues. Trimming took off 0 bases at V and 0 bases at J, with 5 bases between the two ends. The CDR3 spells CASSQDRANYGYTF. The CDR3 nucleotides read TGTGCCAGCAGCCAAGACAGGGCTAACTATGGCTACACCTTC.

The V call is TRBV2, the J call TRBJ2-7; TRBD2 might be the D (5 bases). This CDR3 is built from 15 residues. Trimming left V 4 bases short and J 7 bases short, with 20 bases between. Looked up from germline, CDR1 is SNHLY and CDR2 is FYNNEI. The CDR3 loop reads CASSAEADLTGEQYF. DNA of the CDR3: TGTGCCAGCAGTGCAGAGGCGGACCTAACGGGAGAGCAGTACTTC. The full variable domain, completed using reference TRBV2 and TRBJ2-7, is EPEVTQTPSHQVTQMGQEVILRCVPISNHLYFYWYRQILGQKVEFLVSFYNNEISEKSEIFDDQFSVERPDGSNFTLKIRSTKLEDSAMYFCASSAEADLTGEQYFGPGTRLTVT.

V is TRBV5-1 and J is TRBJ1-1; D uncertain. CDR3 length: 15 residues. Germline CDR1 SGHRS, CDR2 YFSETQ. V shed 4 bases and J shed 1 base, with 14 bases lying between them. The DNA for the CDR3 is TGCGCCAGCAGCCCACATATGGACCCGAACACTGAAGCTTTCTTT. Its protein is CASSPHMDPNTEAFF.

V usage is TRBV12-3 or TRBV12-4 and J usage is TRBJ1-1; no firm D call. This CDR3 is 13 amino acids long. V was pared by 7 bases and J by 2 bases, with 11 bases between. The CDR3 nucleotides are TGTGCCAGCAACCGGGCCAGAAACACTGAAGCTTTCTTT. This codes for CASNRARNTEAFF.

V and J are TRBV6-6 and TRBJ2-5; possible D gene TRBD1, 6 bases. Germline V gives CDR1 MNHNY, CDR2 SVGAGI (reference sequence). V was cut by 4 bases and J by 5 bases, with 17 bases left in between. The CDR3 is made up of 15 amino acids. The CDR3 sequence is CASSSTPGAMETQYF. CDR3 sequence (DNA): TGTGCCAGCAGTTCTACCCCAGGGGCGATGGAGACCCAGTACTTC.

The chain is built from TRBV6-1 and TRBJ1-2, with TRBD1 matching over 9 bases. The V and J ends lost 8 bases and 4 bases, in that order; junction bases with no gene match: 5. Germline CDR1 MNHNS, CDR2 SASEGT. The CDR3 is made up of 13 amino acids. The CDR3 sequence: CASAGTGTYGYTF. CDR3 bases: TGTGCCAGCGCCGGGACAGGGACCTATGGCTACACCTTC.

In regard to this clonotype: One junction end disagrees with the germline gene, perhaps due to a read error. The rearrangement uses TRBV28 and TRBJ2-7, with 9 bases matching TRBD2. Looked up from germline, CDR1 is MDHEN and CDR2 is SYDVKM. There are 18 residues in the CDR3. Written as DNA, the CDR3 is TGTGCCGGCAGCTCCCCTGGGAGCGGGGGGTACAACTACTACGAGCAGTACTTC. Its translation: CAGSSPGSGGYNYYEQYF.

The rearrangement uses TRBV20-1 and TRBJ2-3, with 9 nucleotides matching TRBD2. Per germline, CDR1 DFQATT and CDR2 SNEGSKA (reference sequence). There are 15 residues in the CDR3. With V trimmed by 7 bases and J by 1 base, 9 bases remained unmatched. The DNA of the CDR3 is TGCAGTGTTAGCGCGGGGGGGCTGGGCACAGATACGCAGTATTTT. This encodes CSVSAGGLGTDTQYF.

The chain carries TRBV7-2 and TRBJ2-4; TRBD1 agrees at 12 bases. V trimming: 4 bases; J trimming: 7 bases; junction bases outside the gene matches: 8. CDR1 is SGHTA, CDR2 FQGNSA, per germline. There are 16 residues in the CDR3. The CDR3 DNA reads TGTGCCAGCAGCTCGACTTGGGACAGGGGGCGGAACATTCAGTACTTC. This sequence encodes CASSSTWDRGRNIQYF. The complete variable domain, with remaining parts taken from reference TRBV7-2 and TRBJ2-4, reads GAGVSQSPSNKVTEKGKDVELRCDPISGHTALYWYRQSLGQGLEFLIYFQGNSAPDKSGLPSDRFSAERTGGSVSTLTIQRTQQEDSAVYLCASSSTWDRGRNIQYFGAGTRLSVL.

This chain connects TRBV10-2 to TRBJ2-7; D is possibly TRBD2 (7 bases). Trimming cost V 7 bases and J 2 bases, with 12 bases left between them. Looked up from germline, CDR1 is WSHSY and CDR2 is SAAADI. The CDR3 runs 13 residues. CDR3 sequence (DNA): TGCGCCAGCACGGGGGGCATGACCTACGAGCAGTACTTC. Encoded protein: CASTGGMTYEQYF.

This chain uses TRBV5-1 with TRBJ1-5; TRBD1 might be the D (5 bases). The CDR3 length is 15 residues. The germline CDR1 and CDR2 sequences are SGHRS and YFSETQ. V shed 0 bases and J shed 4 bases, with 11 bases lying between them. This chain's CDR3 is CASSLDGPGNQPQHF. The DNA for the CDR3 is TGCGCCAGCAGCTTGGATGGGCCAGGGAATCAGCCCCAGCATTTT.

This clonotype has just a few counts. This chain joins TRBV11-2 and TRBJ2-7, with 9 bases aligning to TRBD1. This CDR3 region has 16 residues. CDR1 and CDR2 from the germline V gene are SGHAT and FQNNGV. The J segment lost 2 bases and the V segment lost 1 base, leaving 6 bases of the junction unmatched. CDR3 DNA: TGTGCCAGCAGCTTAGGCCGGACAGGGGCGACCTACGAGCAGTACTTC. It encodes CASSLGRTGATYEQYF.

The chain couples TRBV19 to TRBJ1-2; possible D gene TRBD1, 5 bases. CDR1 LNHDA and CDR2 SQIVND come from the germline V gene (reference sequence). The V and J ends lost 6 bases and 8 bases respectively, with 34 bases between them. This CDR3 is built from 19 residues. CDR3 DNA: TGTGCCAGTAGATTCTTTATCGACCTCGGGGGATCTTCGGTCAAGGGCTACACCTTC. This codes for CASRFFIDLGGSSVKGYTF.

This chain uses TRBV5-6 with TRBJ2-3, with D tentatively TRBD2 (6 bases). The germline gives CDR1 SGHDT, CDR2 YYEEEE. This CDR3 region has 14 residues. V gave up 5 bases and J gave up 0 bases, with 10 bases separating them. The CDR3 coding sequence is TGTGCCAGCAGGGCCGGGACTAGCACAGATACGCAGTATTTT. Translating it yields CASRAGTSTDTQYF.

The chain uses TRBV6-2 or TRBV6-3 and TRBJ2-3; D is perhaps TRBD2 (6 bases). This CDR3 region has 14 residues. The germline V and J ends were trimmed by 7 bases and 8 bases, with 19 bases remaining between them. Germline CDR1 MNHEY, CDR2 SVGEGT. The CDR3 bases are TGTGCCAGCACCTACGGGGGACCCATTTCTACGCAGTATTTT. Its translation: CASTYGGPISTQYF.

The genes are TRBV29-1 and TRBJ1-2; D possibly corresponds to TRBD1 (6 bases). Between the trimmed V and J ends, which lost 7 bases and 8 bases, there was a span of 23 bases. CDR1 SQVTM and CDR2 ANQGSEA come from the germline V gene. The CDR3 contains 14 residues. CDR3 residues: CSAEGGVPSGGYTF. The CDR3 nucleotides read TGCAGCGCCGAGGGGGGGGTTCCCTCCGGGGGCTACACCTTC.

This rearrangement joins TRBV5-1 to TRBJ2-1; TRBD2 matches at 7 bases. The CDR3 is made up of 13 amino acids. The junction had 4 bases not matched to a gene; V was cut back by 3 bases and J by 7 bases. Germline lookup yields CDR1 SGHRS and CDR2 YFSETQ. The CDR3 nucleotides are TGCGCCAGCAGCTGGGGGGGAGGTAATGAGCAGTTCTTC. This sequence encodes CASSWGGGNEQFF.

This clonotype was picked up a small number of times. This rearrangement joins TRBV9 to TRBJ2-1, with TRBD2 identical over 7 bases. The ends lost 0 bases at V and 2 bases at J; junction bases unmatched: 5. The CDR3 contains 16 residues. Germline V gives CDR1 SGDLS, CDR2 YYNGEE. CDR3 nucleotide sequence: TGTGCCAGCAGCGTAGTCGGGGGAGGGGCCTACAATGAGCAGTTCTTC. This sequence encodes CASSVVGGGAYNEQFF.

The chain employs TRBV6-2 or TRBV6-3 and TRBJ2-1; 16 bases map to TRBD2. Germline V gene lookup returns CDR1 MNHEY and CDR2 SVGEGT. The CDR3 runs to 16 residues. The V and J ends lost 6 bases and 9 bases, in that order; junction bases with no gene match: 8. CDR3: CASRPEGLAGGGEQFF. In DNA form, the CDR3 reads TGTGCCAGCAGACCCGAGGGACTAGCGGGAGGGGGTGAGCAGTTCTTC.

The chain couples TRBV7-6 to TRBJ1-1; 7 bases fit TRBD1. With 2 bases clipped from V and 4 bases from J, the junction kept 7 bases outside the gene matches. In germline, CDR1 is SGHVS, CDR2 FNYEAQ. The CDR3 extends over 15 amino acids. The chain's CDR3 is CASSLQGGGSTEAFF. The CDR3 DNA follows: TGTGCCAGCAGCTTACAGGGGGGTGGTAGCACTGAAGCTTTCTTT.

The rearrangement links TRBV2 to TRBJ1-1; the D gene is possibly TRBD1 (6 bases). Trimming pared 6 bases from V and 4 bases from J, leaving 12 bases between. The CDR3 sequence is 13 residues long. Germline lookup yields CDR1 SNHLY and CDR2 FYNNEI. The CDR3 DNA sequence: TGTGCCAGCAGAGCAGGGGAAAGCACTGAAGCTTTCTTT. Translated: CASRAGESTEAFF.

The genes are TRBV5-6 and TRBJ2-5; D not resolved. Trimming took 3 bases from V and 3 from J, leaving 9 bases between them. The CDR3 is 13 residues long. Germline CDR1 is SGHDT and CDR2 is YYEEEE. CDR3 in DNA: TGTGCCAGCAGCTCCCCCTCGAAAGAGACCCAGTACTTC. Protein sequence: CASSSPSKETQYF.